There are many counts of the clone carrying this TCR beta chain. Its matching antigen is unknown. These data are taken from a study of response to subunit inactivated influenza vaccine. Overall study findings and caveats: Authors proposed each seasonal influenza vaccination draws in few new T cells.

TCRdb reanalysed the RT-PCR reads using MiXCR and keeps one entry per CDR3 protein. Altogether 200,000 to 300,000 distinct CDR3 sequences are present, 9% to 15% being singletons, with the ten largest covering about 8%. V shed 4 bases and J 4 bases; nucleotides not matched to a gene: 9. In germline, CDR1 is SGHRS, CDR2 YFSETQ. There are 16 residues in the CDR3. This chain uses TRBV5-1 with TRBJ2-5; 11 bases line up with TRBD2. Sample: non-naive T cells sorted from PBMCs, taken 14 days before vaccination. This clonotype was sampled from a man between 50 and 59 years old who received an inactivated influenza vaccine. CDR3 coding DNA: TGCGCCAGCAGCCCTGGCACTAGCGGGGGAGGAGAGACCCAGTACTTC. Its protein is CASSPGTSGGGETQYF.